This T cell receptor beta chain was recovered during a study of somatic mutations in cytotoxic T cells in rheumatoid arthritis. Study context: Flow sorting of some V beta antibody-stained T cells reached nearly 100% purity, with V beta1+ cells also TCRB-sequenced.

Study-level findings and limits: No multiple-comparison adjustment was applied to the slight TRBV07 underrepresentation in rheumatoid arthritis patients. Patients with rheumatoid arthritis, but not healthy controls, had CD8+ clonality that increased with age.

Trimming removed 1 base from V and 1 base from J, with 5 bases in between. The germline V gene encodes CDR1 SEHNR and CDR2 FQNEAQ (reference sequence). CDR3 length: 14 amino acids. Measured with immunoSEQ multiplex PCR; TCRdb has only the in-frame clones, and not every one. The sample contains almost 20,000 clones, 82% of which appear only once. With regard to this clone: Antigen unknown.

The sequence derives from a woman between 50 and 59 years old in good health. The sequenced sample consisted of CD8+ T cells sorted from blood. The chain combines TRBV7-9 with TRBJ2-4, with a possible D match to TRBD2 (5 bases). CDR3 amino acids: CASSLGEAKNIQYF. CDR3 DNA sequence: TGTGCCAGCAGCTTAGGGGAGGCCAAAAACATTCAGTACTTC.